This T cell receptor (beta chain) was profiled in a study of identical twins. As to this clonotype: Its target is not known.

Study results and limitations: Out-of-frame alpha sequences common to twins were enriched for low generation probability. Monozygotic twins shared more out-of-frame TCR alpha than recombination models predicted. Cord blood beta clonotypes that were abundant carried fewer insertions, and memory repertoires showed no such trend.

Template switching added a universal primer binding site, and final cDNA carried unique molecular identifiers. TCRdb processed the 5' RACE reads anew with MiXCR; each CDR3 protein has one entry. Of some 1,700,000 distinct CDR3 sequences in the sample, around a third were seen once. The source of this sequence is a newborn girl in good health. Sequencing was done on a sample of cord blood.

The CDR3 loop is CASRQSANYGYTF. The CDR3 bases are TGTGCCAGCAGGCAATCAGCTAACTATGGCTACACCTTC. The chain links TRBV25-1 to TRBJ1-2; D unresolved. This CDR3 has 13 residues. Germline CDR1 is MGHDK and CDR2 is SYGVNS. Trimming left V 6 bases short and J 0 bases short, with 8 bases between.